A single sample is the source of the 16 T cell receptor beta chains below, sequenced in a study of blood T cells in healthy people across ages. With a J-beta primer mix and a sample-barcoded 5' primer, a second PCR ran roughly 6 to 11 cycles. A single record per CDR3 protein comes from TCRdb applying MiXCR to the 5' RACE reads. The sample yields approximately 2,000,000 distinct CDR3 sequences, about 39% seen once. The material sequenced was blood. These receptors all stem from a human donor in good health.

In its sample, this clonotype was seen a few times. The chain combines TRBV7-9 with TRBJ2-7; TRBD1 aligns across 10 bases. The CDR3 has 15 amino acids. J gave up 6 bases and V 4 bases, and 9 bases lay outside the gene matches. The germline V gene encodes CDR1 SEHNR and CDR2 FQNEAQ (reference sequence). The CDR3 loop is CASSSPGQGHGEQYF. The CDR3 DNA is TGTGCCAGCAGCTCACCGGGACAGGGGCATGGCGAGCAGTACTTC.

V usage is TRBV5-1 and J usage is TRBJ2-1; perhaps TRBD2 as D (6 bases). Trimming took off 4 bases at V and 4 bases at J, with 15 bases between the two ends. Germline V lookup: CDR1 SGHRS, CDR2 YFSETQ. The CDR3 sequence is 15 residues long. CDR3 region: CASSRSSGRYNEQFF. The CDR3 DNA sequence: TGCGCCAGCAGCAGAAGTAGCGGCCGATACAATGAGCAGTTCTTC.

This clonotype was counted a few times. This sequence joins TRBV7-9 and TRBJ2-7; 8 nucleotides match TRBD1. CDR1 is SEHNR and CDR2 is FQNEAQ in the germline V gene (reference sequence). Unmatched junction bases numbered 10, after V lost 5 bases and J lost 4 bases. The CDR3 is 15 amino acids. This CDR3 reads CASSRTRQGQYEQYF. As DNA, the CDR3 is TGTGCCAGCAGCCGCACCCGACAGGGGCAGTACGAGCAGTACTTC.

This clonotype has just a few counts. This chain uses TRBV7-9 with TRBJ1-2; D remains unclear. V shed 3 bases and J shed 6 bases, with 11 bases lying between them. The germline V gene encodes CDR1 SEHNR and CDR2 FQNEAQ (reference sequence). This CDR3 has 13 residues. Here the CDR3 reads CASSFLGLDGYTF. The CDR3 DNA follows: TGTGCCAGCAGCTTTCTCGGGTTGGATGGCTACACCTTC. Variable domain in full (rest from reference TRBV7-9 and TRBJ1-2): DTGVSQNPRHKITKRGQNVTFRCDPISEHNRLYWYRQTLGQGPEFLTYFQNEAQLEKSRLLSDRFSAERPKGSFSTLEIQRTEQGDSAMYLCASSFLGLDGYTFGSGTRLTVV.

This clonotype was counted between two and nine times. The chain carries TRBV7-2 and TRBJ2-5, with D possibly being TRBD2 (6 bases). The V end was cut by 6 bases, the J end by 9 bases, with 23 bases between. Germline-derived CDR1 and CDR2 are SGHTA and FQGNSA. The CDR3 is made up of 15 amino acids. This CDR3 reads CASSLGRDGGGAQYF. In DNA, the CDR3 is TGTGCCAGCAGTCTGGGGCGGGACGGCGGAGGGGCCCAGTACTTC. Full variable domain (rest looked up from reference TRBV7-2 and TRBJ2-5): GAGVSQSPSNKVTEKGKDVELRCDPISGHTALYWYRQSLGQGLEFLIYFQGNSAPDKSGLPSDRFSAERTGGSVSTLTIQRTQQEDSAVYLCASSLGRDGGGAQYFGPGTRLLVL.

This clonotype was counted at least ten times. At one end, the junction sequence differs from germline, possibly due to a read error. This chain joins TRBV7-2 and TRBJ1-2; 10 nucleotides align to TRBD1. Germline CDR1 and CDR2: SGHTA and FQGNSA. The CDR3 sequence is 13 residues long. The CDR3 region is CASSLGTGVGYTF. DNA of the CDR3: TGTGCCAGCAGTTTAGGGACAGGGGTTGGCTACACCTTC.

This clonotype was counted once. The CDR3: CASSPTGPGVGYF. The CDR3 DNA follows: TGTGCCAGCAGCCCCACTGGACCGGGTGTAGGCTACTTC. The chain joins TRBV4-2 to TRBJ2-5, with D uncertain. Looked up from germline, CDR1 is LGHNA and CDR2 is YNFKEQ. The CDR3 runs 13 residues. Trimming left V 4 bases short and J 14 bases short, with 20 bases between.

The table lists this clonotype with a count of one. The V gene is TRBV7-2, the J gene TRBJ1-1, with no clear D. Germline assignment: CDR1 SGHTA and CDR2 FQGNSA. The CDR3 runs 14 residues. Between the trimmed V and J ends, which lost 3 bases and 4 bases, there was a span of 12 bases. DNA for the CDR3: TGTGCCAGCAGCTTCTCATCGGGGAGCACTGAAGCTTTCTTT. It specifies CASSFSSGSTEAFF. Drawing the rest from reference TRBV7-2 and TRBJ1-1, the complete variable domain is GAGVSQSPSNKVTEKGKDVELRCDPISGHTALYWYRQSLGQGLEFLIYFQGNSAPDKSGLPSDRFSAERTGGSVSTLTIQRTQQEDSAVYLCASSFSSGSTEAFFGQGTRLTVV.

The chain is built from TRBV30 and TRBJ1-2; 9 positions match TRBD1. The V segment lost 2 bases and the J segment 3 bases; nucleotides outside the gene matches: 4. The germline CDR1 and CDR2 sequences are GTSNPN and SVGIG (reference sequence). The CDR3 sequence is 14 residues long. The CDR3 coding sequence is TGTGCCTGGAGTCAGACAGGGGGGGACTATGGCTACACCTTC. It translates to CAWSQTGGDYGYTF.

The chain carries TRBV21-1 and TRBJ2-5; the table assigns TRBD1, which was not confirmed against the DNA. TRBV21-1 is termed a pseudogene. This CDR3 is 14 amino acids long. This CDR3 is CASSNPDTQETQYF. The CDR3 nucleotides read TGTGCCAGCAGCAACCCGGACACTCAAGAGACCCAGTACTTC.

The chain carries TRBV4-3 and TRBJ2-1; 10 bases line up with TRBD2. After removal of 5 bases from V and 13 bases from J, the junction contained 26 bases not matched to a gene. This CDR3 region has 19 residues. Germline values: CDR1 LGHNA, CDR2 YSLEER. The CDR3 loop reads CASSAKWASGGLYQETQFF. Written as DNA, the CDR3 is TGCGCCAGCAGCGCAAAATGGGCTAGCGGGGGCCTGTACCAAGAGACCCAGTTCTTC.

This clonotype was seen only a few times. V usage is TRBV7-9 and J usage is TRBJ1-2; a possible D gene is TRBD1 (6 bases). Trimming stripped 5 bases from V and 3 bases from J, with 13 bases between. The CDR3 runs to 14 residues. Germline V gives CDR1 SEHNR, CDR2 FQNEAQ (reference sequence). For the CDR3, the DNA is TGTGCCAGCAGCCACCCGGACAGCTACTATGGCTACACCTTC. Translation gives CASSHPDSYYGYTF.

The chain combines TRBV11-1 with TRBJ1-2, with unresolved D. The CDR3 has 13 amino acids. The germline V and J ends were trimmed by 5 bases and 5 bases, with 12 bases remaining between them. The germline gives CDR1 SGHAT, CDR2 FQDESV (reference sequence). CDR3 protein: CASSRSTDYGYTF. DNA of the CDR3: TGTGCCAGCAGCAGATCAACAGATTATGGCTACACCTTC. The complete variable domain, with remaining parts taken from reference TRBV11-1 and TRBJ1-2, reads EAEVAQSPRYKITEKSQAVAFWCDPISGHATLYWYRQILGQGPELLVQFQDESVVDDSQLPKDRFSAERLKGVDSTLKIQPAELGDSAMYLCASSRSTDYGYTFGSGTRLTVV.

The chain has TRBV5-1 and TRBJ1-6; D gene ambiguous. Germline loops: CDR1 SGHRS, CDR2 YFSETQ. The CDR3 covers 15 residues. Between the trimmed V and J ends, which lost 5 bases and 8 bases, there was a span of 17 bases. The CDR3 loop is CASSRRASRDSPLHF. The CDR3 DNA is TGCGCCAGCAGTCGAAGGGCTTCGAGGGATTCACCCCTCCACTTT. Variable domain in full (rest from reference TRBV5-1 and TRBJ1-6): KAGVTQTPRYLIKTRGQQVTLSCSPISGHRSVSWYQQTPGQGLQFLFEYFSETQRNKGNFPGRFSGRQFSNSRSEMNVSTLELGDSALYLCASSRRASRDSPLHFGNGTRLTVT.

The rearrangement joins TRBV12-3 or TRBV12-4 to TRBJ1-1; 8 nucleotides line up with TRBD1. The length of the CDR3 is 14 residues. Unmatched junction bases numbered 5, after V lost 3 bases and J lost 5 bases. The CDR3 loop reads CASSFRGPQTEAFF. The CDR3 DNA follows: TGTGCCAGCAGTTTCAGGGGGCCGCAGACTGAAGCTTTCTTT.

The J gene is TRBJ2-7, the V gene TRBV20-1, with a possible D match to TRBD1 (6 bases). The CDR3 covers 14 residues. The germline gives CDR1 DFQATT, CDR2 SNEGSKA (reference sequence). The V end lost 2 bases, the J end lost 6 bases, and 17 bases lay between the germline ends. Written as DNA, the CDR3 is TGCAGTGCTAGACTGACAGGTCTCCGAGGCGAGCAGTACTTC. The encoded protein is CSARLTGLRGEQYF.